Listed below are T cell receptor beta chains from one sample, sequenced in a study of T cells in Graves' hyperthyroidism and ophthalmopathy. Each CDR3 protein gets one entry after TCRdb re-called the multiplex PCR reads with MiXCR. The repertoire consists of about 350,000 distinct CDR3 sequences, with 15% to 20% occurring once and the leading ten covering 15% to 17%. The sample comprised blood. These receptors all stem from a woman aged 40 to 50 with Graves' ophthalmopathy. The CDR3 runs from the conserved cysteine through the conserved F or W. The D gene is left open where the match is weak. Clone size is given for some rows only: seen once, a few or many times, or a class if the clone is expanded.

V,size,D,J,CDR3,DNA
TRBV5-5,many,-,TRBJ1-6,CASRYRDNNSPLHF,TGTGCCAGCAGGTACCGGGACAACAATTCACCCCTCCACTTT
TRBV20-1,many,-,TRBJ1-1,CSARVLQLNTEAFF,TGCAGTGCTAGAGTCTTACAGCTAAACACTGAAGCTTTCTTT
TRBV11-1,many,-,TRBJ2-7,CASTRGVEGAPYEQYF,TGTGCCAGCACCCGAGGGGTTGAAGGGGCCCCCTACGAGCAGTACTTC
TRBV6-1,-,-,TRBJ2-7,CAGSEFTGTYEQYF,TGTGCCGGCAGTGAATTTACAGGTACCTACGAGCAGTACTTC
TRBV2,-,-,TRBJ2-5,CASTTVQVQETQYF,TGTGCCAGCACGACAGTCCAGGTCCAAGAGACCCAGTACTTC
TRBV30,few,TRBD1,TRBJ2-5,CAWSWQGVRETQYF,TGTGCCTGGAGTTGGCAGGGGGTTCGAGAGACCCAGTACTTC
TRBV7-3,many,TRBD1,TRBJ1-6,CASGTGGNSPLHF,TGTGCCAGCGGGACAGGGGGAAACTCACCCCTCCACTTT
TRBV9,many,-,TRBJ2-7,CASSVVPSSEQYF,TGTGCCAGCAGCGTAGTCCCTAGTTCCGAGCAGTACTTC
TRBV6-2/TRBV6-3,many,-,TRBJ2-2,CASSYGRENTGELFF,TGTGCCAGCAGTTACGGGCGGGAGAACACCGGGGAGCTGTTTTTT
TRBV11-2,-,-,TRBJ2-7,CASSLTGAFYEQYF,TGTGCCAGCAGTCTTACCGGGGCCTTCTACGAGCAGTACTTC
TRBV27,many,TRBD1,TRBJ2-1,CASSLRTGEYNEQFF,TGTGCCAGCAGTTTGAGGACAGGGGAGTACAATGAGCAGTTCTTC
TRBV2,-,TRBD1,TRBJ1-2,CASRGTGDWSIFGYTF,TGTGCCAGCAGGGGGACAGGGGATTGGTCTATATTTGGCTACACCTTC
TRBV12-3/TRBV12-4,many,-,TRBJ1-1,CASSPGGGAFF,TGTGCCAGCAGTCCCGGGGGGGGAGCTTTCTTT
TRBV6-5,many,-,TRBJ1-2,CASKQIYYGYTF,TGTGCCAGCAAACAAATCTACTATGGCTACACCTTC
TRBV4-1,many,-,TRBJ1-2,CASSQDGNRPSSFDTF,TGCGCCAGCAGCCAAGATGGGAACAGGCCTTCTTCTTTCGACACCTTC
TRBV20-1,many,-,TRBJ1-2,CSASGGYTF,TGCAGTGCTAGTGGGGGCTACACCTTC
TRBV9,many,-,TRBJ1-2,CASSVEGTSRYGYTF,TGTGCCAGCAGCGTAGAGGGGACGTCACGCTATGGCTACACCTTC
TRBV19,many,-,TRBJ2-7,CASSENSGYEQYF,TGTGCCAGTAGTGAAAATAGCGGCTACGAGCAGTACTTC
TRBV3-1,-,TRBD2,TRBJ2-7,CASSRLAGEAEQYF,TGTGCCAGCAGCCGACTAGCGGGAGAGGCCGAGCAGTACTTC
TRBV9,many,-,TRBJ2-7,CASSARPGHLYEQYF,TGTGCCAGCAGCGCGAGACCCGGACACCTCTACGAGCAGTACTTC
TRBV19,-,-,TRBJ2-2,CASSAPPGELFF,TGTGCCAGTAGTGCCCCTCCCGGGGAGCTGTTTTTT
TRBV24-1,few,-,TRBJ2-7,CATSDFPHYEQYF,TGTGCCACCAGTGATTTTCCCCACTACGAGCAGTACTTC
TRBV19,-,TRBD1,TRBJ2-7,CASSIGTGVYF,TGTGCCAGTAGTATTGGGACAGGGGTCTACTTC
TRBV12-5,once,TRBD2,TRBJ2-5,CASGLTSGSGETQYF,TGTGCTAGTGGTTTGACTAGCGGGAGTGGTGAGACCCAGTACTTC
TRBV28,many,TRBD1,TRBJ2-2,CASRGQGATGELFF,TGTGCCAGCCGTGGACAGGGGGCGACCGGGGAGCTGTTTTTT
TRBV6-1,-,-,TRBJ2-7,CASRTVNSYEQYF,TGTGCCAGCAGAACCGTAAACTCCTACGAGCAGTACTTC
TRBV7-8,many,-,TRBJ1-2,CATRREYYGYTF,TGTGCCACGCGGAGGGAGTACTATGGCTACACCTTC
TRBV27,-,TRBD2,TRBJ2-2,CATSVRARGELSF,TGTGCCACCTCGGTCAGAGCGCGGGGGGAGCTGTCTTTT
TRBV15,-,-,TRBJ2-5,CATSRDEVARETQYF,TGTGCCACCAGCAGAGATGAGGTAGCTCGGGAGACCCAGTACTTC